This TCR beta chain was documented in a study of T cell changes during pregnancy in multiple sclerosis (dated by TCRdb to the late 2010s). Regarding the research as a whole: The study examined how the T cell repertoire changed over the course of pregnancy in women with multiple sclerosis.

In the case of this clone: The antigen this receptor binds is unknown. Per-base quality was not reported, and no clone a single base away is much larger than it.

Library method: the immunoSEQ multiplex PCR assay. In its TCRdb copy, this immuneACCESS table keeps in-frame sequences only and misses some clones. Where compared with another copy, unresolved V genes explain less than half of these, and the others have no known cause. Counted in this sample were roughly 56,000 clones; under 95% of them appeared once. Together, the top ten hold nearly 0.5% of the sample. Trimmed from V: 0 bases; trimmed from J: 6 bases; junction bases lacking a gene match: 11. Inclusive of the bounding cysteine and phenylalanine, the CDR3 is 17 residues long. Of the read, only the CDR3 DNA is kept; its 51 bases are in frame from base 1. The germline V gene (reference sequence) supplies CDR1 SGHAT and CDR2 FQDESV.

This chain joins TRBV11-1 to TRBJ2-3, with 8 bases in between that match TRBD2. Specimen: CD4+ T cells from peripheral blood mononuclear cells, collected after pregnancy. The sequence was collected from a female donor in good health, enrolled as a control in a pregnancy study. CDR3 reads: CASSLARTLAGRDTQYF. The DNA sequence reads TGTGCCAGCAGCTTAGCCCGGACCTTAGCGGGGCGGGATACGCAGTATTTT. Reference TRBV11-1 and TRBJ2-3 genes cover what lies past the CDR3, so the full variable domain is EAEVAQSPRYKITEKSQAVAFWCDPISGHATLYWYRQILGQGPELLVQFQDESVVDDSQLPKDRFSAERLKGVDSTLKIQPAELGDSAMYLCASSLARTLAGRDTQYFGPGTRLTVL.